A single sample gave rise to the 18 T cell receptor beta chains below, sequenced in a study of shared clonotypes between healthy human individuals. The data were produced by immunoSEQ multiplex PCR, yet TCRdb's version contains in-frame clones alone and is incomplete. Among roughly 2,300,000 clones, roughly 90% were seen once, and the ten largest hold 0.37%. The sample comprised naive CD4+ T cells from PBMCs. Regarding subset: CD45RA+ positively selected. The receptors were sampled from a man aged 18-30 years in good health. Some clones in this sample may be carry-over from other donors' samples.

As for this clone: Other nucleotide sequences in the sample specify the same CDR3. V gene TRBV7-9 combines with J gene TRBJ1-5; TRBD1 agrees at 10 bases. Unmatched junction bases numbered 3, after V lost 5 bases and J lost 2 bases. The germline CDR1 and CDR2 sequences are SEHNR and FQNEAQ (reference sequence). The CDR3 has 15 residues. CDR3 sequence (DNA): TGTGCCAGCAGCCCAGGGACAGGGGGCAATCAGCCCCAGCATTTT. It yields the protein CASSPGTGGNQPQHF.

The chain links TRBV7-6 to TRBJ2-7; 9 bases map to TRBD2. V lost 5 bases, J lost 0 bases, and 8 bases stayed unmatched. The germline V gene has CDR1 SGHVS and CDR2 FNYEAQ. CDR3 length equals 16 residues. DNA of the CDR3: TGTGCCAGCAGCCCCCTCGGTAGCGGGAGCTCCTACGAGCAGTACTTC. It encodes CASSPLGSGSSYEQYF.

The chain carries TRBV7-6 and TRBJ1-1; no definite D call. The germline V gene has CDR1 SGHVS and CDR2 FNYEAQ. This CDR3 comprises 15 residues. V was clipped by 4 bases and J by 0 bases, with 12 bases between them. CDR3: CASSSSAFMNTEAFF. CDR3 nucleotide sequence: TGTGCCAGCAGCTCGTCAGCCTTTATGAACACTGAAGCTTTCTTT.

V usage is TRBV19 and J usage is TRBJ1-5; the D is unclear. This CDR3 region has 15 residues. From germline, CDR1 is LNHDA and CDR2 SQIVND (reference sequence). Deletions cut 8 bases from V and 4 bases from J, with 18 bases between. The CDR3 protein is CASGEAPSGNQPQHF. As DNA, the CDR3 is TGTGCCAGTGGTGAGGCCCCTAGCGGAAATCAGCCCCAGCATTTT.

The chain links TRBV5-1 to TRBJ1-2; a weak D match, TRBD1 (5 bases). Trimming took 4 bases from V and 0 from J, leaving 13 bases between them. CDR1 is SGHRS and CDR2 is YFSETQ in the germline V gene. This CDR3 is built from 15 residues. The CDR3 reads CASSPGDAANYGYTF. CDR3 DNA: TGCGCCAGCAGCCCTGGGGACGCGGCTAACTATGGCTACACCTTC.

The chain couples TRBV5-4 to TRBJ2-5; the D call may be TRBD1 or TRBD2 (6 bases each). V lost 3 bases to trimming and J lost 4 bases, with 10 bases between them. Germline loops: CDR1 SGHNT, CDR2 YYREEE (reference sequence). The CDR3 is made up of 13 amino acids. The CDR3 DNA reads TGTGCCAGCAGCTGGGGGGCAGCAGAGACCCAGTACTTC. Amino acids: CASSWGAAETQYF.

This chain connects TRBV15 to TRBJ2-3; the D is unclear. V was cut by 0 bases and J by 4 bases, with 17 bases left in between. The length of the CDR3 is 17 residues. The germline V gene encodes CDR1 LNHNV and CDR2 YYDKDF (reference sequence). This CDR3 is CATSRDPGIAFPDTQYF. The CDR3 DNA is TGTGCCACCAGCAGAGATCCGGGCATAGCTTTCCCAGATACGCAGTATTTT.

In the case of this clone: The sample contains more than one DNA sequence encoding this CDR3. The chain uses TRBV2 and TRBJ2-3, with D maybe TRBD2 (5 bases). Germline V gene data show CDR1 as SNHLY and CDR2 as FYNNEI. V lost 8 bases and J lost 2, with 8 bases in between. This CDR3 contains 12 residues. Here the CDR3 DNA reads TGTGCCAGCCGGGAAGACACAGATACGCAGTATTTT. Translating it yields CASREDTDTQYF.

This chain connects TRBV2 to TRBJ2-6; no clear D gene. Germline values: CDR1 SNHLY, CDR2 FYNNEI. This CDR3 spans 15 amino acids. Trimming pared 2 bases from V and 2 bases from J, leaving 7 bases between. Here the CDR3 DNA reads TGTGCCAGCAGTGAACAGGACGCTGGGGCCAACGTCCTGACTTTC. Translating it yields CASSEQDAGANVLTF.

The gene calls are TRBV2 and TRBJ2-7, with 11 bases identical to TRBD2. V lost 7 bases, J lost 3 bases, and 8 bases stayed unmatched. The CDR3 sequence is 15 residues long. Germline lookup yields CDR1 SNHLY and CDR2 FYNNEI. The CDR3 loop reads CASKRLAGTDYEQYF. The CDR3 DNA reads as TGTGCCAGCAAGAGACTAGCGGGAACCGACTACGAGCAGTACTTC.

This clone appeared a single time. CDR3 bases: TGCGCCAGCAGCTCCACAGGGTTCGGCGCAGATACGCAGTATTTT. Translated, it gives CASSSTGFGADTQYF. The chain links TRBV5-1 to TRBJ2-3, with a tentative D call TRBD1 (6 bases). Germline lookup yields CDR1 SGHRS and CDR2 YFSETQ. The length of the CDR3 is 15 residues. V lost 3 bases and J 4 bases, leaving 15 bases between the germline ends. The variable domain in full, with the rest retrieved from reference TRBV5-1 and TRBJ2-3, is KAGVTQTPRYLIKTRGQQVTLSCSPISGHRSVSWYQQTPGQGLQFLFEYFSETQRNKGNFPGRFSGRQFSNSRSEMNVSTLELGDSALYLCASSSTGFGADTQYFGPGTRLTVL.

The rearrangement uses TRBV7-2 and TRBJ2-5; TRBD2 agrees at 7 bases. V gave up 5 bases and J gave up 5 bases; unmatched junction bases: 11. The CDR3 length is 15 residues. CDR1 is SGHTA and CDR2 is FQGNSA in the germline V gene. The CDR3 DNA is TGTGCCAGCAGCGTGGGTGCGGGAGCGTGGGAGACCCAGTACTTC. Translation: CASSVGAGAWETQYF.

The CDR3 loop is CASSTTQGSDTQYF. In nucleotides, the CDR3 is TGTGCCAGCAGTACGACCCAGGGTTCAGATACGCAGTATTTT. The chain couples TRBV6-5 to TRBJ2-3, with D possibly matching TRBD1 (5 bases). The germline CDR1 and CDR2 sequences are MNHEY and SVGAGI. Trimming removed 5 bases at V and 4 bases at J, with 13 bases between. The length of the CDR3 is 14 residues.

This clone turned up a few times. The chain uses TRBV30 and TRBJ1-5; D possibly corresponds to TRBD1 (6 bases). The germline V gene has CDR1 GTSNPN and CDR2 SVGIG (reference sequence). V lost 2 bases to trimming and J lost 2 bases, with 10 bases between them. CDR3 length: 14 amino acids. The DNA of the CDR3 is TGTGCCTGGAGTAAGACAGGAGGCAATCAGCCCCAGCATTTT. Protein sequence: CAWSKTGGNQPQHF. The complete variable domain, with remaining parts taken from reference TRBV30 and TRBJ1-5, reads SQTIHQWPATLVQPVGSPLSLECTVEGTSNPNLYWYRQAAGRGLQLLFYSVGIGQISSEVPQNLSASRPQDRQFILSSKKLLLSDSGFYLCAWSKTGGNQPQHFGDGTRLSIL.

The rearrangement links TRBV7-8 to TRBJ1-5; D remains unclear. The CDR3 totals 16 residues. The V gene's germline CDR1 is SGHVS and CDR2 FQNEAQ. Between the trimmed V and J ends, which lost 1 base and 5 bases, there was a span of 15 bases. Written as DNA, the CDR3 is TGTGCCAGCAGCTTAGGATCAGAGGGTTATTATCAGCCCCAGCATTTT. Protein: CASSLGSEGYYQPQHF.

The rearrangement links TRBV5-1 to TRBJ2-2, with TRBD2 identical over 7 bases. The trim removed 0 bases at V and 6 bases at J, leaving 11 bases unmatched. CDR1 and CDR2 from the germline V gene are SGHRS and YFSETQ. This CDR3 is built from 17 residues. The CDR3 loop reads CASSLEVWASGPGELFF. CDR3 in DNA: TGCGCCAGCAGCTTGGAAGTTTGGGCTAGCGGCCCCGGGGAGCTGTTTTTT.

In the case of this clone: Different DNA sequences within this sample yield the same CDR3. The rearrangement links TRBV5-1 to TRBJ1-3, with D tentatively TRBD1 (5 bases). Trimming left V 1 base short and J 0 bases short, with 5 bases between. The V gene's germline CDR1 is SGHRS and CDR2 YFSETQ. The CDR3 consists of 14 residues. The CDR3 spells CASSLTGSGNTIYF. The DNA of the CDR3 is TGCGCCAGCAGCTTGACAGGCTCTGGAAACACCATATATTTT.

Comments on this clone: This sample includes further DNA sequences coding for the same CDR3. The V call is TRBV28, the J call TRBJ2-4; perhaps TRBD2 as D (5 bases). The germline gives CDR1 MDHEN, CDR2 SYDVKM. Trimming left V 3 bases short and J 1 base short, with 10 bases between. This CDR3 has 15 amino acids. This chain's CDR3 is CASSLGGRAKNIQYF. The DNA for the CDR3 is TGTGCCAGCAGTTTGGGCGGGCGTGCCAAAAACATTCAGTACTTC.